This entry is about one T cell receptor (beta chain). This entry belongs to a study of blood T cell repertoires in COVID-19. V lost 4 bases to trimming and J lost 3 bases; unmatched junction nucleotides: 2. There are 14 residues in the CDR3. Germline loops: CDR1 KGHSH, CDR2 LQKENI. Here immunoSEQ multiplex PCR was the method, and the copy in TCRdb shows in-frame clones only, minus some. This sample has more than 200,000 clones, with around 90% found just once. The TCR comes from a human donor in a cohort sampled during active COVID-19. The chain joins TRBV18 to TRBJ1-4; 7 bases map to TRBD1. Specimen: peripheral blood. The CDR3 sequence is CASSQGASNEKLFF. For the CDR3, the DNA is TGTGCCAGCTCACAGGGGGCCTCTAATGAAAAACTGTTTTTT.